This T cell receptor (beta chain) was sequenced during a study of blood T cell repertoires in COVID-19. The wider study: The United States, Italy and Spain supplied acute and convalescent COVID-19 samples. Sources were T cells, B-cell-depleted T cells, or PBMCs; the material itself was cDNA or gDNA.

In the original workflow: Amplification with reference gene primers provided the estimates of nucleated cell counts. The table came from immunoSEQ multiplex PCR; TCRdb's copy has only in-frame clones and leaves some out. That table supplies the V and J calls and clone size; D and trimming were determined from the DNA. The sample holds about 270,000 clones, around 86% seen once. Sample: peripheral blood. The TCR comes from a man in his forties who had recovered from COVID-19.

DNA for the CDR3: TGTGCCAGCAGCGCGTCCGTTTACGCCCAGCAGTACTTC. Its protein product is CASSASVYAQQYF. This sequence joins TRBV6-4 and TRBJ2-7; D gene ambiguous. V was clipped by 6 bases and J by 8 bases, with 17 bases between them. The germline V gene has CDR1 MRHNA and CDR2 SNTAGT. The CDR3 totals 13 residues.